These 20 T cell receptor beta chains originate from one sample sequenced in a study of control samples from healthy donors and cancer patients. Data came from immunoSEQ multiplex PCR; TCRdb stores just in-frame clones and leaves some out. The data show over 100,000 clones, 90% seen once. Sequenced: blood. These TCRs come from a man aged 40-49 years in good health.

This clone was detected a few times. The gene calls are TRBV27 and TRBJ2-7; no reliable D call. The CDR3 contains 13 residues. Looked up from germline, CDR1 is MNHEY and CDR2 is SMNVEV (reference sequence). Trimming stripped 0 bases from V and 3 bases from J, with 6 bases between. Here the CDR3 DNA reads TGTGCCAGCAGTTTATCACTCGGCTACGAGCAGTACTTC. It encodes CASSLSLGYEQYF.

The CDR3 bases are TGTGCCAGCAGTTACGGTGGGGTCTACGAGCAGTACTTC. Its translation is CASSYGGVYEQYF. The rearrangement links TRBV12-3 or TRBV12-4 to TRBJ2-7; unclear D gene. V lost 4 bases and J 3 bases, leaving 10 bases between the germline ends. The CDR3 extends over 13 amino acids.

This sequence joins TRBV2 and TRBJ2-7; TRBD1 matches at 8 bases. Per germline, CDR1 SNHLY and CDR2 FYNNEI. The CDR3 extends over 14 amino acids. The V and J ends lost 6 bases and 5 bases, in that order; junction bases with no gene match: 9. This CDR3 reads CASRLTTGANEQYF. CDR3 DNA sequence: TGTGCCAGCAGGCTCACGACAGGGGCGAACGAGCAGTACTTC.

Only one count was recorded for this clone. The CDR3 DNA is TGTGCCAGCAGCTTCCGGACAGGGGGCTTAGAGACCCAGTACTTC. This encodes CASSFRTGGLETQYF. The chain joins TRBV11-3 to TRBJ2-5, with 11 bases that match TRBD1. The CDR3 has 15 residues. Trimming removed 3 bases from V and 4 bases from J; junction bases left unmatched: 4. The germline gives CDR1 SGHNT, CDR2 YENEEA.

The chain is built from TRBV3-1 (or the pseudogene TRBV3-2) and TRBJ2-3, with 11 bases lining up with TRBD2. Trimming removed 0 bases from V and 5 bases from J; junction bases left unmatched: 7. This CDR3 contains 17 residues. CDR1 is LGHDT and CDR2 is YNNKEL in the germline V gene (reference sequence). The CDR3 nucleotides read TGTGCCAGCAGCCAAGAGGTAGCGGGGGGGCCGTTAGATACGCAGTATTTT. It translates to CASSQEVAGGPLDTQYF.

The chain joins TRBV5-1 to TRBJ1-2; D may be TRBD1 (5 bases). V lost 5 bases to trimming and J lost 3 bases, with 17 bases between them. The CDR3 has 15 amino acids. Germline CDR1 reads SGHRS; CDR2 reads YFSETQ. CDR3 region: CASRNLGEVDYGYTF. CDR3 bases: TGCGCCAGCAGAAACCTAGGGGAGGTTGACTATGGCTACACCTTC.

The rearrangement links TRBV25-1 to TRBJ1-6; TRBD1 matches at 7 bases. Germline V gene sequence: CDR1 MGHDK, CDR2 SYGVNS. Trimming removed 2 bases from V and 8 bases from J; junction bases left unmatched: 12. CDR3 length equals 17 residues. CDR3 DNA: TGTGCCAGCAGTGAAGGCGCCCGGGGGACAGTTTATTCACCCCTCCACTTT. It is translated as CASSEGARGTVYSPLHF.

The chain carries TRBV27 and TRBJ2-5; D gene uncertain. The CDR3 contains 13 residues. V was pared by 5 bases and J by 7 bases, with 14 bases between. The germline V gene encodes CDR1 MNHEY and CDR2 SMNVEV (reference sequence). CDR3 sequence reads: CASSQPNAATQYF. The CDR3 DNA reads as TGTGCCAGCAGTCAGCCTAATGCCGCGACCCAGTACTTC.

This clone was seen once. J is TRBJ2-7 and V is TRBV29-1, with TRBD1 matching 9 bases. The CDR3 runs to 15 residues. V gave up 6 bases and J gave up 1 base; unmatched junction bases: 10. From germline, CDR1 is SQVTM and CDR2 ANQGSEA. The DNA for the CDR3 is TGCAGCGTCCGCCCGGGACAGGGAACATCCTACGAGCAGTACTTC. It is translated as CSVRPGQGTSYEQYF.

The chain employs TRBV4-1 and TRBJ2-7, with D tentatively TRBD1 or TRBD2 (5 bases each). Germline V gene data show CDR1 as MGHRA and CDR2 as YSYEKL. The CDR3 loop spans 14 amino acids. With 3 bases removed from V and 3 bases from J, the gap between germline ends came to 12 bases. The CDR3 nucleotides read TGCGCCAGCAGCCAGGCGTTGGGGGTCTACGAGCAGTACTTC. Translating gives CASSQALGVYEQYF.

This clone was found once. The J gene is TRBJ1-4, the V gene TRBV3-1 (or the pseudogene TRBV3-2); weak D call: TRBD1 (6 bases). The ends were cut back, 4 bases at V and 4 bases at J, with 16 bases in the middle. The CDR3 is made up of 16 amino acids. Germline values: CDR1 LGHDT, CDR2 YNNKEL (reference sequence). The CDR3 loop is CASSRGYGGDNEKLFF. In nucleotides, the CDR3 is TGTGCCAGCAGCCGAGGGTACGGGGGCGATAATGAAAAACTGTTTTTT.

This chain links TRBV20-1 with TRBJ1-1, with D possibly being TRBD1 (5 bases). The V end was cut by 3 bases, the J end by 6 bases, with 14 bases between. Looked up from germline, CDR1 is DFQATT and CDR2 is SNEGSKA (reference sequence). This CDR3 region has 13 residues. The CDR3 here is CSASRAGGAEAFF. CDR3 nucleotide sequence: TGCAGTGCTAGTAGGGCAGGAGGGGCTGAAGCTTTCTTT.

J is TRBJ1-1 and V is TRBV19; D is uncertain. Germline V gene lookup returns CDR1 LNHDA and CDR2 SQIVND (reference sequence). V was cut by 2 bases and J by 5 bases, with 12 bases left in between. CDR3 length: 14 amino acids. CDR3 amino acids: CASSIKSGATEAFF. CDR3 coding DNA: TGTGCCAGTAGTATAAAATCGGGCGCGACTGAAGCTTTCTTT.

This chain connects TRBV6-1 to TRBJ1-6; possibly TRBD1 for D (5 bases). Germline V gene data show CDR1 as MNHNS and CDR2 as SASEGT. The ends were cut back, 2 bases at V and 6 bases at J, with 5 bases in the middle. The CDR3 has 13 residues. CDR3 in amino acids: CASSEQGNSPLHF. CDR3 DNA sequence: TGTGCCAGCAGTGAACAGGGTAATTCACCCCTCCACTTT.

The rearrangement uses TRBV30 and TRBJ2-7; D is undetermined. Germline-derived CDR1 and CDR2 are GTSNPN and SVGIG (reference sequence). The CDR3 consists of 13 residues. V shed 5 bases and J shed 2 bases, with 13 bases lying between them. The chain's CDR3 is CAWGRTHTYEQYF. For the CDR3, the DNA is TGTGCCTGGGGTCGTACTCACACCTACGAGCAGTACTTC.

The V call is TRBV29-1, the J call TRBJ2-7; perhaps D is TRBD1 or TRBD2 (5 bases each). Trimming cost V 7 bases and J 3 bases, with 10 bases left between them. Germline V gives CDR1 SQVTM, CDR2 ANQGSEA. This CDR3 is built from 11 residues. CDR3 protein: CSGGTGYEQYF. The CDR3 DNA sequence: TGCAGCGGGGGGACCGGCTACGAGCAGTACTTC.

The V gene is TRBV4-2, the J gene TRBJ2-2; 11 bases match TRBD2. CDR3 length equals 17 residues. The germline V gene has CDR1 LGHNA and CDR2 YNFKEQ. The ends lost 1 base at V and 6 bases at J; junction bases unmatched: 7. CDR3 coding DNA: TGTGCCAGCAGCCAAGGGCTAGCGGGGGGTTCCCCCGGGGAGCTGTTTTTT. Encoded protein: CASSQGLAGGSPGELFF.

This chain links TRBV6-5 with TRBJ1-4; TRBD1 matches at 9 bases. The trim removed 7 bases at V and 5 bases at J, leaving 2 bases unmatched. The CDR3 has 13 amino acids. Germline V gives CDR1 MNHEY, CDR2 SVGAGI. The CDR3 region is CASKDRGNEKLFF. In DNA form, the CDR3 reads TGTGCCAGCAAGGACAGGGGAAATGAAAAACTGTTTTTT.

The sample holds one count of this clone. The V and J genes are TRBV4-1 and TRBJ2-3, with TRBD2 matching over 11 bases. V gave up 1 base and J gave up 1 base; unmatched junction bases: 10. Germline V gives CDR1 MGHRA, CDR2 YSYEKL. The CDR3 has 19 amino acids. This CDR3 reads CASSQVFSSGGRGTDTQYF. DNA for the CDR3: TGCGCCAGCAGCCAAGTCTTTTCTAGCGGGGGGAGGGGCACAGATACGCAGTATTTT.

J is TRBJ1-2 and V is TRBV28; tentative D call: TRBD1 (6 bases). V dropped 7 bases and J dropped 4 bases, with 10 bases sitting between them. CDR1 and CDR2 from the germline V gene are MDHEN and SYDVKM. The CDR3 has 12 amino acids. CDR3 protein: CASNDRSYGYTF. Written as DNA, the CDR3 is TGTGCCAGCAATGACAGGAGCTATGGCTACACCTTC.